Below are 4 T cell receptor beta chains sequenced from a single sample in a study of blood T cell repertoires in COVID-19. The assay was immunoSEQ multiplex PCR, and TCRdb's table has in-frame clones only and misses some. In the table there are 250,000 or so clones, 85% to 90% of which are singletons. The sequencing sample was made of PBMCs or T cells enriched from blood (not recorded which). The receptor set was obtained from a man aged 50-59 years who had been exposed to COVID-19.

V gene TRBV14 combines with J gene TRBJ2-1; D possibly corresponds to TRBD2 (5 bases). Trimming removed 2 bases at V and 5 bases at J, with 10 bases between. This CDR3 has 14 residues. CDR1 SGHDN and CDR2 FVKESK come from the germline V gene. CDR3 DNA sequence: TGTGCCAGCAGCCAACTACTAGGGAACAATGAGCAGTTCTTC. Amino acids: CASSQLLGNNEQFF.

The chain couples TRBV7-9 to TRBJ1-2; D gene unclear. Per the germline V gene, CDR1 is SEHNR and CDR2 is FQNEAQ (reference sequence). Between the trimmed V and J ends, which lost 6 bases and 7 bases, there was a span of 21 bases. CDR3 length: 15 residues. As DNA, the CDR3 is TGTGCCAGCAGGTCAACCGGGAGCGCGGGTCTTGGCTACACCTTC. Amino acid sequence: CASRSTGSAGLGYTF. Supplemented by reference TRBV7-9 and TRBJ1-2, the full variable domain reads DTGVSQNPRHKITKRGQNVTFRCDPISEHNRLYWYRQTLGQGPEFLTYFQNEAQLEKSRLLSDRFSAERPKGSFSTLEIQRTEQGDSAMYLCASRSTGSAGLGYTFGSGTRLTVV.

The rearrangement uses TRBV11-2 and TRBJ1-2; D remains ambiguous. Germline CDR1 is SGHAT and CDR2 is FQNNGV. This CDR3 has 14 amino acids. Trimming took 2 bases from V and 4 from J, leaving 11 bases between them. The CDR3 DNA reads TGTGCCAGCAGCTTACTCGGGAATAGCTATGGCTACACCTTC. As protein: CASSLLGNSYGYTF.

This sequence joins TRBV4-1 and TRBJ2-7, with 8 bases that match TRBD2. Germline V gives CDR1 MGHRA, CDR2 YSYEKL. V was clipped by 5 bases and J by 3 bases; unmatched bases: 9. CDR3 length equals 15 residues. The CDR3 bases are TGCGCCAGCAGCGGGGACCTGACTAGCGACTACGAGCAGTACGTC. It is translated as CASSGDLTSDYEQYV.